Following are 8 T cell receptor beta chains from one sample sequenced in a study of PD-1 blockade in classical Hodgkin lymphoma. Time point meaning: cycle 4 day 1 (C4D1), after about 6 weeks of nivolumab. Relapse after autologous stem cell transplantation occurred in every patient, and brentuximab vedotin exposure varied. By magnetic negative selection, CD4+ T cells were purified from thawed PBMCs. TCRdb keeps only in-frame clones here, not all; method: immunoSEQ multiplex PCR. The data hold about 28,000 clones, with around 80% observed a single time. Sequencing used CD4+ T cells from blood, obtained before the fourth cycle of nivolumab. These receptors were collected from a human donor with classical Hodgkin lymphoma.

The chain employs TRBV7-8 and TRBJ2-1; D possibly corresponds to TRBD2 (5 bases). Germline V gene lookup returns CDR1 SGHVS and CDR2 FQNEAQ. Trimming shortened V by 5 bases and J by 9 bases, and 11 bases separated the two germline ends. This CDR3 region has 12 residues. The CDR3 is CASSLEGLEQFF. The CDR3 DNA reads TGTGCCAGCAGCCTCGAGGGTCTTGAGCAGTTCTTC.

The rearrangement links TRBV5-8 to TRBJ2-3; 8 nucleotides align to TRBD1. The V gene end was trimmed by 4 bases and the J gene end by 14 bases; junction bases not matched to a gene: 18. The CDR3 is made up of 15 amino acids. CDR1 is SGHTS and CDR2 is YDEGEE in the germline V gene. The CDR3 bases are TGTGCCAGCAGCCTCTACCGGACAGGGCAAAGGAGGGTGTATTTT. Its translation is CASSLYRTGQRRVYF.

The chain carries TRBV2 and TRBJ2-4, with 8 positions matching TRBD2. The germline V gene has CDR1 SNHLY and CDR2 FYNNEI. Trimming at V came to 5 bases and at J to 3 bases, leaving 6 bases not matched to a gene. The CDR3 has 15 residues. The CDR3 DNA is TGTGCCAGCAGTTCGGGACTAGTCGGCAAAAACATTCAGTACTTC. It encodes CASSSGLVGKNIQYF. The whole variable domain, filled in from reference TRBV2 and TRBJ2-4, reads EPEVTQTPSHQVTQMGQEVILRCVPISNHLYFYWYRQILGQKVEFLVSFYNNEISEKSEIFDDQFSVERPDGSNFTLKIRSTKLEDSAMYFCASSSGLVGKNIQYFGAGTRLSVL.

This clone was picked up a small number of times. The rearrangement links TRBV14 to TRBJ1-1, with unresolved D. Germline lookup yields CDR1 SGHDN and CDR2 FVKESK. This CDR3 region has 13 residues. V dropped 0 bases and J dropped 0 bases, with 2 bases sitting between them. CDR3 residues: CASSQEMNTEAFF. The CDR3 DNA sequence: TGTGCCAGCAGCCAAGAGATGAACACTGAAGCTTTCTTT.

J is TRBJ2-2 and V is TRBV7-9; 12 bases align to TRBD2. Germline assignment: CDR1 SEHNR and CDR2 FQNEAQ (reference sequence). This CDR3 contains 19 residues. Trimming cost V 2 bases and J 0 bases; bases outside gene matches: 7. The CDR3 loop is CASSLRLAGGPANTGELFF. The CDR3 coding sequence is TGTGCCAGCAGCTTACGGCTAGCGGGGGGGCCGGCGAACACCGGGGAGCTGTTTTTT.

This chain connects TRBV19 to TRBJ2-5; 16 bases map to TRBD2. V lost 7 bases, J lost 0 bases, and 14 bases stayed unmatched. This CDR3 contains 20 residues. Germline loops: CDR1 LNHDA, CDR2 SQIVND (reference sequence). CDR3 coding DNA: TGTGCCAGTAATTTATCACTTGGGACTAGCGGGAGGGTCAACCAAGAGACCCAGTACTTC. This encodes CASNLSLGTSGRVNQETQYF.

The rearrangement joins TRBV10-3 to TRBJ1-5, with D unresolved. V shed 2 bases and J shed 0 bases, with 5 bases lying between them. The length of the CDR3 is 14 residues. Germline V gives CDR1 ENHRY, CDR2 SYGVKD. The CDR3 is CAISERYSNQPQHF. In nucleotides, the CDR3 is TGTGCCATCAGTGAGCGGTATAGCAATCAGCCCCAGCATTTT.

This clone came up once. This chain links TRBV10-3 with TRBJ1-5; D is uncertain. CDR1 and CDR2 (germline): ENHRY, SYGVKD. This CDR3 spans 13 amino acids. With 1 base removed from V and 3 bases from J, the gap between germline ends came to 4 bases. The CDR3 sequence: CAISEFINQPQHF. As DNA, the CDR3 is TGTGCCATCAGTGAGTTTATCAATCAGCCCCAGCATTTT.